This T cell receptor beta chain was sequenced for a study of blood T cell repertoires in COVID-19. The repertoire was sequenced with immunoSEQ multiplex PCR; TCRdb's copy has only in-frame clones and lacks some. The sample lists around 190,000 clones; more than 80% were seen once. The Seattle site enrolled patients during active infection and followed them longitudinally. CDR1 and CDR2 from the germline V gene are MNHEY and SMNVEV (reference sequence). J lost 4 bases, V lost 6 bases, and 8 bases had no gene match. This CDR3 has 14 residues. The sample consisted of peripheral blood. V is TRBV27 and J is TRBJ1-2; 7 bases align to TRBD1. The sequence was collected from a middle-aged woman with COVID-19, enrolled during active disease. DNA of the CDR3: TGTGCCAGCAGATCAGGGGGATCGGGCTATGGCTACACCTTC. It yields the protein CASRSGGSGYGYTF.